This passage covers 4 T cell receptor beta chains from one sample sequenced in a study of T-cell memory formation after mild COVID-19. TCRdb re-called the 5' RACE reads through MiXCR, storing one row per CDR3 protein. Among 250,000 to 350,000 distinct CDR3 sequences listed, 15% were seen once. The specimen was PBMCs or a T cell subset sorted from them (not recorded which). The receptors derive from a man aged 18-30 years who had mild COVID-19 (a few samples of this study predate the infection). Cell type and time point are not known.

The CDR3 bases are TGTGCCAGCAGTTTTTCCAGAAATCAGCCCCAGCATTTT. Translation: CASSFSRNQPQHF. The chain employs TRBV12-3 or TRBV12-4 and TRBJ1-5; D is unresolved. The V end was cut by 3 bases, the J end by 4 bases, with 7 bases between. This CDR3 spans 13 amino acids.

V usage is TRBV11-2 and J usage is TRBJ2-1; 11 nucleotides line up with TRBD2. Looked up from germline, CDR1 is SGHAT and CDR2 is FQNNGV. The CDR3 length is 17 residues. The V gene end was trimmed by 8 bases and the J gene end by 7 bases; junction bases not matched to a gene: 16. CDR3 nucleotides: TGTGCCAGCCGTATTCTAGCGGGGGGAACGACGCTGAATGAGCAGTTCTTC. Translating gives CASRILAGGTTLNEQFF.

This clonotype was counted only a few times. V gene TRBV7-9 combines with J gene TRBJ1-1, with unresolved D. V was shortened by 0 bases and J by 3 bases, with 8 bases between the two germline ends. The germline gives CDR1 SEHNR, CDR2 FQNEAQ (reference sequence). This CDR3 has 14 residues. The CDR3 here is CASSLARGHTEAFF. The DNA of the CDR3 is TGTGCCAGCAGCTTAGCGAGAGGGCACACTGAAGCTTTCTTT.

This chain uses TRBV7-9 with TRBJ1-6; no clear D. Germline CDR1 and CDR2: SEHNR and FQNEAQ (reference sequence). Trimming took off 5 bases at V and 14 bases at J, with 13 bases between the two ends. The CDR3 covers 12 residues. CDR3 in amino acids: CASSPDSGALHF. CDR3 nucleotide sequence: TGTGCCAGCAGCCCGGACTCAGGAGCCCTCCACTTT. The entire variable domain, with the rest obtained from reference TRBV7-9 and TRBJ1-6, is as follows: DTGVSQNPRHKITKRGQNVTFRCDPISEHNRLYWYRQTLGQGPEFLTYFQNEAQLEKSRLLSDRFSAERPKGSFSTLEIQRTEQGDSAMYLCASSPDSGALHFGNGTRLTVT.